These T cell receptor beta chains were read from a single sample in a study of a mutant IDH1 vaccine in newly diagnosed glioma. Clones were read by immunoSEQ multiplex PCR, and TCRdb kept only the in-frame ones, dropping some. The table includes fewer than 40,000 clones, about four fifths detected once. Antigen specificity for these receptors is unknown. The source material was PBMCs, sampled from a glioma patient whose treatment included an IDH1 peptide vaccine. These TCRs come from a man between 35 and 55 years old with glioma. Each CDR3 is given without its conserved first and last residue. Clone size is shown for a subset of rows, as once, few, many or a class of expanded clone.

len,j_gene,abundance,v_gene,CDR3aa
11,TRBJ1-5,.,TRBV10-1,ASSDGSNQPQH
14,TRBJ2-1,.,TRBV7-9,ASSSPTLAGSNEQF
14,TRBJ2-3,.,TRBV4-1,ASSTGQGLTLDTQY
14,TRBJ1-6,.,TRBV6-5,ASSYSIPGGNSPLH
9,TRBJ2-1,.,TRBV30,AWSVGIEQF
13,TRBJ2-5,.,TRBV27,ASNHAGQAGETQY
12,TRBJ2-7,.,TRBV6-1,ASSEIDKTYEQY
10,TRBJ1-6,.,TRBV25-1,ASNRANSPLH
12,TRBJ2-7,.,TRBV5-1,ASSLPGTGYEQY
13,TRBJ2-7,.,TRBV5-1,ASSLAAGTPYEQY
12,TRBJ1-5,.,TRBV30,AWSVLASNQPQH
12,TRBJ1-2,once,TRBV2,ASSDSPGPYGYT
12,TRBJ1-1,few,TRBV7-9,ASSDRRGDTEAF
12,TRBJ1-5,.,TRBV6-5,ASSLRRDNQPQH
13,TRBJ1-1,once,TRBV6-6,ASSTPSIGNTEAF
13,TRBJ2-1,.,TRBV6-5,ASSYSPSSYNEQF
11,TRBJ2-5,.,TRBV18,ASSPGGLETQY
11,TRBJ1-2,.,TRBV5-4,ASSFLGGEGYT
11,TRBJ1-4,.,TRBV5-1,ASSEGQNEKLF